This T cell receptor beta chain came from a study of ipilimumab plus nivolumab after autologous stem cell transplantation. Regarding the study as a whole: Per the authors, repertoire, Treg and microbiota data justify further study.

V shed 1 base and J shed 5 bases, with 10 bases lying between them. Germline V lookup: CDR1 SGDLS, CDR2 YYNGEE. The CDR3 has 14 residues. Turning to this clone: Its antigen is as yet unknown.

Checkpoint therapy with ipilimumab 1 mg/kg began 14 to 28 days after transplant. Data came from immunoSEQ multiplex PCR; TCRdb stores just in-frame clones and leaves some out. Of about 12,000 clones in the sample, approximately 70% were seen once. The source was PBMCs, collected in a trial of ipilimumab plus nivolumab as post-transplant consolidation. This chain connects TRBV9 to TRBJ2-1; no clear D gene. The sequence was collected from a male donor with multiple myeloma. The CDR3 coding sequence is TGTGCCAGCAGCGTAAAGGACGCCCACAATGAGCAGTTCTTC. It translates to CASSVKDAHNEQFF.